These 26 T cell receptor beta chains were sequenced from one sample in a study of CXCR3-negative and CXCR3-positive naive CD8 T cells. In preparing the TRB cDNA libraries, 5' RACE with UMI labels was used. TCRdb re-called the 5' RACE reads and shows each CDR3 protein once, DNA omitted. The specimen's table records tens of thousands of distinct CDR3 sequences. The material sequenced was naive CXCR3- CD8+ T cells from blood. Specified subset: CD45RO-CCR7+CD27+CD95- naive CD8+ T cells lacking CXCR3 (TNR3-). These receptors were taken from a human donor in good health. Some clones in this sample may be carry-over from other donors' samples.

The J gene is TRBJ1-1, the V gene TRBV20-1; TCRdb's D call of TRBD1 is untestable without DNA. The CDR3 is made up of 14 amino acids. The germline CDR1 and CDR2 sequences are DFQATT and SNEGSKA (reference sequence). Here the CDR3 reads CSARVPGRNTEAFF.

The chain joins TRBV10-3 to TRBJ2-7. In germline, CDR1 is ENHRY, CDR2 SYGVKD. CDR3 length: 15 residues. CDR3 region: CAISEADGEIYEQYF.

V and J are TRBV6-2 or TRBV6-3 and TRBJ2-7; as DNA is missing, the TRBD1 call by TCRdb cannot be tested. CDR1 is MNHEY and CDR2 is SVGEGT in the germline V gene. The CDR3 is 15 amino acids. CDR3 sequence: CASSYHGTGDYEQYF.

The J gene is TRBJ2-7, the V gene TRBV4-1; with no DNA, the TCRdb D assignment of TRBD2 cannot be verified. The germline CDR1 and CDR2 sequences are MGHRA and YSYEKL. The CDR3 is 14 amino acids. This CDR3 reads CASSNPGTSNEQYF.

The chain couples TRBV15 to TRBJ1-1; TCRdb designates TRBD1, a call that cannot be tested without DNA. Germline V gene sequence: CDR1 LNHNV, CDR2 YYDKDF (reference sequence). The CDR3 extends over 15 amino acids. CDR3 amino acids: CATSGGDRVGTEAFF.

The chain combines TRBV29-1 with TRBJ1-1; TCRdb returns TRBD1, unconfirmable since there is no DNA. CDR3 length: 13 amino acids. Germline CDR1 SQVTM, CDR2 ANQGSEA. The CDR3 is CSVLGTRYTEAFF.

The V gene is TRBV14, the J gene TRBJ2-5. Germline CDR1 and CDR2: SGHDN and FVKESK. CDR3 length: 15 amino acids. CDR3 region: CASSQDWAGRETQYF.

The J gene is TRBJ2-1, the V gene TRBV12-3 or TRBV12-4; TCRdb gives TRBD2 as the D gene, but with no DNA this cannot be confirmed. This CDR3 has 13 residues. The CDR3 sequence: CASSRTSGGVHFF.

The genes are TRBV14 and TRBJ2-7; TCRdb proposes TRBD2, but this gene call is untestable without DNA. The CDR3 has 17 amino acids. Germline V gives CDR1 SGHDN, CDR2 FVKESK. This chain's CDR3 is CASSQRDPGLAGYEQYF.

The chain has TRBV7-9 and TRBJ2-7. The CDR3 extends over 12 amino acids. Looked up from germline, CDR1 is SEHNR and CDR2 is FQNEAQ (reference sequence). The chain's CDR3 is CASSFGVYEQYF.

The chain has TRBV7-8 and TRBJ1-5; TCRdb proposes TRBD1, but this gene call is untestable without DNA. The CDR3 extends over 19 amino acids. The germline V gene encodes CDR1 SGHVS and CDR2 FQNEAQ. This CDR3 reads CASSLVGETGRFRNQPQHF.

V and J are TRBV5-6 and TRBJ2-3. The CDR3 runs 12 residues. Germline CDR1 reads SGHDT; CDR2 reads YYEEEE. The CDR3 loop is CASAQYTDTQCF.

V is TRBV20-1 and J is TRBJ1-1; TCRdb selects TRBD1, and the lack of DNA leaves this call unchecked. This CDR3 is built from 14 residues. Germline CDR1 and CDR2: DFQATT and SNEGSKA (reference sequence). The CDR3 sequence is CSAPYGQGHTEAFF.

J is TRBJ2-7 and V is TRBV10-1; TCRdb lists TRBD1, though no DNA is available to test this call. There are 16 residues in the CDR3. Looked up from germline, CDR1 is WNHNN and CDR2 is SYGVQD (reference sequence). The CDR3 region is CASRETDRGEEYEQYF.

The chain couples TRBV12-2 to TRBJ2-3; TCRdb calls TRBD1, which cannot be checked without DNA. TRBV12-2 is reported as a pseudogene. This CDR3 has 16 residues. The CDR3 sequence: CASRSKGRGRTDTQYF.

The chain is built from TRBV14 and TRBJ2-1. CDR1 and CDR2 (germline): SGHDN, FVKESK. The CDR3 runs 12 residues. Here the CDR3 reads CASSQTYNEQFF.

CDR3: CASRSDWAGWRTGELFF. The chain has TRBV12-3 or TRBV12-4 and TRBJ2-2; TCRdb calls TRBD1, which cannot be checked without DNA. The CDR3 has 17 amino acids.

The V gene is TRBV5-1, the J gene TRBJ2-7. The CDR3 consists of 14 residues. Germline V CDR1 and CDR2: SGHRS, YFSETQ. The CDR3: CASSLGRNSYEQYF.

This chain uses TRBV5-6 with TRBJ2-2. Germline V gives CDR1 SGHDT, CDR2 YYEEEE. This CDR3 comprises 13 residues. CDR3 in amino acids: CASSLLHTGELFF.

The chain joins TRBV7-9 to TRBJ1-1. Germline loops: CDR1 SEHNR, CDR2 FQNEAQ (reference sequence). There are 12 residues in the CDR3. This CDR3 is CASSLVDTEAFF.

This chain links TRBV29-1 with TRBJ2-7; the TRBD2 assignment by TCRdb is unverifiable without DNA. The germline V gene has CDR1 SQVTM and CDR2 ANQGSEA. This CDR3 region has 13 residues. The CDR3 is CSVVLGPSGEQYF.

This chain connects TRBV7-6 to TRBJ2-1; the D call of TRBD1 rests on TCRdb alone, since no DNA is present to check it. Germline values: CDR1 SGHVS, CDR2 FNYEAQ. CDR3 size: 15 residues. The CDR3 protein is CASSLVGGLYNEQFF.

This sequence joins TRBV20-1 and TRBJ2-5; TCRdb outputs TRBD2, but without DNA this stays unchecked. Germline assignment: CDR1 DFQATT and CDR2 SNEGSKA (reference sequence). The CDR3 sequence is 12 residues long. Here the CDR3 reads CSALDRTETQYF.

This chain uses TRBV7-6 with TRBJ2-2. CDR3 length equals 14 residues. Per the germline V gene, CDR1 is SGHVS and CDR2 is FNYEAQ. The CDR3 reads CASSSGANTGELFF.

The gene calls are TRBV13 and TRBJ2-7. Germline CDR1 and CDR2: PRHDT and FYEKMQ (reference sequence). This CDR3 region has 15 residues. The CDR3 loop reads CASSLGLAADYEQYF.

This chain joins TRBV5-1 and TRBJ2-7. Germline CDR1 and CDR2: SGHRS and YFSETQ. This CDR3 region has 17 residues. The CDR3 here is CASSFGFLAGRYDEQYF.